This is a list of T cell receptor beta chains from one sample in a study of blood T cell repertoires in COVID-19. Some clones are missing from TCRdb's copy, which holds only in-frame ones; the method was immunoSEQ multiplex PCR. The repertoire holds about 480,000 clones, with about 88% as singletons. Material: peripheral blood. These receptors all stem from a man younger than 35 with COVID-19, enrolled during active disease. CDR3s include the opening cysteine and the closing phenylalanine or tryptophan. D genes are given only for firm matches. The size field is filled for only some rows; it gives once, few, many or a size class.

CDR3nt,CDR3aa,j_gene,d_gene,v_gene,abundance
TGTGCCAGCAGTGCTGGACAGGGAGGGACCCAGTACTTC,CASSAGQGGTQYF,TRBJ2-5,TRBD1,TRBV3-1/TRBV3-2,NA
TGTGCCAGCAGTGATGGGACAGCAAACATTCAGTACTTC,CASSDGTANIQYF,TRBJ2-4,TRBD1,TRBV2,NA
TGCGCCAGCAGCTTGGTACTGATCGAGGGAGGTGGTACAGATACGCAGTATTTT,CASSLVLIEGGGTDTQYF,TRBJ2-3,NA,TRBV5-1,NA
TGTGCCAGCAGATCCGCAGGGGAATCCGAGCAGTACTTC,CASRSAGESEQYF,TRBJ2-7,NA,TRBV11-2,NA
TGCACCAGCAGCCAAGCTCGACCTAGCGAATACAATGAGCAGTTCTTC,CTSSQARPSEYNEQFF,TRBJ2-1,NA,TRBV1,NA
TGTGCCAGCAGCTTGAAGACAGGAAAAAACATTCAGTACTTC,CASSLKTGKNIQYF,TRBJ2-4,NA,TRBV5-4,NA
TGTGCCAGCAGCTTGCGCCAGGGCTACAATGAGCAGTTCTTC,CASSLRQGYNEQFF,TRBJ2-1,NA,TRBV5-6,NA
TGCGCCAGCAGCCAAGACCCCAGGGAAAGCTATGGCTACACCTTC,CASSQDPRESYGYTF,TRBJ1-2,NA,TRBV4-1,NA
TGTGCCAGCAGTGAACAGGGAGGCGGAAACACCATATATTTT,CASSEQGGGNTIYF,TRBJ1-3,NA,TRBV2,once
TGTGCCAGCAGAGACACAGGTATTGGGTCACCCCTCCACTTT,CASRDTGIGSPLHF,TRBJ1-6,NA,TRBV6-5,NA
TGTGCCACCCAAGAAGCTGGGCCGAACAATCAGCCCCAGCATTTT,CATQEAGPNNQPQHF,TRBJ1-5,NA,TRBV24-1,NA
TGTGCCATCAGTGAGGGGGAGAATCAGCCCCAGCATTTT,CAISEGENQPQHF,TRBJ1-5,NA,TRBV10-3,once
TGTGCCAGCAGCTTGCGCTACTCTGGAAACACCATATATTTT,CASSLRYSGNTIYF,TRBJ1-3,NA,TRBV5-6,NA
TGTGCCATCAGTGAATTTCGTAGCGGGATGTACAATGAGCAGTTCTTC,CAISEFRSGMYNEQFF,TRBJ2-1,TRBD2,TRBV10-3,NA
TGTGCCAGCAGCCAAGATTTCGGCACTAGCGGCTACGAGCAGTACTTC,CASSQDFGTSGYEQYF,TRBJ2-7,TRBD2,TRBV4-2,few
TGTGCCAGCAGGGGGACTGGCACAAATGAGCAGTTCTTC,CASRGTGTNEQFF,TRBJ2-1,NA,TRBV11-3,NA
TGCGCCAGCAGCACCAGTCCAGGGGCTGGACTCTCCAATGAGCAGTTCTTC,CASSTSPGAGLSNEQFF,TRBJ2-1,NA,TRBV4-1,few
TGTGCCAGCAGCCCCCGACTAGTATCCGAGCAGTACTTC,CASSPRLVSEQYF,TRBJ2-7,NA,TRBV3-1/TRBV3-2,NA
TGTGCCACCAGCAGAGATACTAAATACAATGAGCAGTTCTTC,CATSRDTKYNEQFF,TRBJ2-1,NA,TRBV15,NA
TGCGCCAGCAGCTCAGGTGCCTCAGACTATGGCTACACCTTC,CASSSGASDYGYTF,TRBJ1-2,NA,TRBV5-1,NA
TGTGCCACCAGTGGTAGCGGGGCCTCCTACAATGAGCAGTTCTTC,CATSGSGASYNEQFF,TRBJ2-1,TRBD2,TRBV24-1,once
TGTGCCAGCAGCTCCGGACAGGGGGAGTCTAATGAGCAGTTCTTC,CASSSGQGESNEQFF,TRBJ2-1,TRBD1,TRBV5-4,NA
TGTGCCAGCAGCTTGAGGACAGCGGATTCTTATGGCTACACCTTC,CASSLRTADSYGYTF,TRBJ1-2,NA,TRBV5-5,NA
TGTGCCAGCAGTGAAGTTAGCGACTACGAGCAGTACTTC,CASSEVSDYEQYF,TRBJ2-7,NA,TRBV6-1,NA
TGTGCCAGCTCACCACCGGGACTAGCGGGGGGGCGCTCCTACGAGCAGTACTTC,CASSPPGLAGGRSYEQYF,TRBJ2-7,TRBD2,TRBV18,NA
TGTGCCAGCAGCTCCCGACAGGGGTTGGGTAATTCACCCCTCCACTTT,CASSSRQGLGNSPLHF,TRBJ1-6,TRBD1,TRBV11-2,NA
TGTGCCAGTAGGTTTCAAGGGACAGGGATTCAGCCCCAGCATTTT,CASRFQGTGIQPQHF,TRBJ1-5,TRBD1,TRBV19,NA
TGTGCCAGCAGTGAAACGGGGAACGGGTGGCATGGCTACACCTTC,CASSETGNGWHGYTF,TRBJ1-2,NA,TRBV2,many
TGTGCCAGCAGCTTGTTAGGCGAGGTGATTTACGAGACCCAGTACTTC,CASSLLGEVIYETQYF,TRBJ2-5,NA,TRBV5-6,NA
TGCGCCAGCAGTGACCCCAGAGGGGCAGGGGGGAATGAGCAGTTCTTC,CASSDPRGAGGNEQFF,TRBJ2-1,NA,TRBV10-1,NA
TGTGCCAGTAGTATCATGGGGAGAGGCTACACCTTC,CASSIMGRGYTF,TRBJ1-2,NA,TRBV19,NA
TGTGCCAGTACCAAAACAGGGGGCGCAGATACGCAGTATTTT,CASTKTGGADTQYF,TRBJ2-3,TRBD1,TRBV19,NA
TGTGCCAGCAGTGAACCTTTACAGGGAGATCAGCCCCAGCATTTT,CASSEPLQGDQPQHF,TRBJ1-5,NA,TRBV6-1,NA
TGTGCCAGCAGCCCGGGACTAGCGAGGAACACCGGGGAGCTGTTTTTT,CASSPGLARNTGELFF,TRBJ2-2,TRBD2,TRBV5-4,NA
TGCAGCGTCGATACGGTGAACACTGAAGCTTTCTTT,CSVDTVNTEAFF,TRBJ1-1,NA,TRBV29-1,NA
TGTGCTAGTGGTTTGGACAGGGGTTTCGATGAGCAGTTCTTC,CASGLDRGFDEQFF,TRBJ2-1,TRBD1,TRBV12-5,NA
TGTGCCAGCAGTTTACTCGGGGAAGGCTACGAGCAGTACTTC,CASSLLGEGYEQYF,TRBJ2-7,NA,TRBV27,NA
TGTGCCAGCAGTCCCAACGAACCGGAAGACAGGGGAAATGAAAAACTGTTTTTT,CASSPNEPEDRGNEKLFF,TRBJ1-4,TRBD1,TRBV27,NA
TGCGCCAGCAGCTTCGAGACTCCTAACACCGGGGAGCTGTTTTTT,CASSFETPNTGELFF,TRBJ2-2,NA,TRBV5-1,once
TGCGCCAGCAGCAGGTTTAGCGGGGTGGGCACAGATACGCAGTATTTT,CASSRFSGVGTDTQYF,TRBJ2-3,TRBD2,TRBV5-1,NA
TGTGCCAGCAGGGTGGACAGGGCGAACACCGGGGAGCTGTTTTTT,CASRVDRANTGELFF,TRBJ2-2,TRBD1,TRBV6-6,NA
TGTGCCAGCAGTTACCCGGGACTAGCAGGAGAGACCCAGTACTTC,CASSYPGLAGETQYF,TRBJ2-5,TRBD2,TRBV6-5,NA
TGTGCCAGCAGTGACTCGACTAGCGGGGGGGTAGATACGCAGTATTTT,CASSDSTSGGVDTQYF,TRBJ2-3,TRBD2,TRBV6-4,NA
TGCAGCGTCAAGGGGGCTAGCGGGAGTGATGAGCAGTTCTTC,CSVKGASGSDEQFF,TRBJ2-1,TRBD2,TRBV29-1,NA
TGTGCCAGCAGCCAAGGCGGGGTGACGGTGAACACTGAAGCTTTCTTT,CASSQGGVTVNTEAFF,TRBJ1-1,NA,TRBV4-2,NA
TGTGCCAGCTCACGACTAGGTGGTGAGACCCAGTACTTC,CASSRLGGETQYF,TRBJ2-5,NA,TRBV18,NA
TGTGCCAGCAGCGTAGGTCAGGAGCAGTTCTTC,CASSVGQEQFF,TRBJ2-1,NA,TRBV9,NA
TGTGCCAGTAGGGGACAGGGTGGCCAGCCCCAGCATTTT,CASRGQGGQPQHF,TRBJ1-5,TRBD1,TRBV19,NA